Sequencing of this T cell receptor (beta chain) was carried out in a study of T-cell memory formation after mild COVID-19 (TCRdb year 2021). For the wider study: TCR sequence clusters from the two donors were largely donor specific. Two young, previously healthy adult volunteers made up the cohort, one male and one female. Longitudinal TCRalpha and TCRbeta repertoire sequencing tracked T-cell clones expanding and contracting after mild COVID-19 in two donors.

Results and caveats for the whole study, not just this receptor: Whether the second-wave clones peaking on day 37 were SARS-CoV-2 specific was not confirmed. Only two mild cases were covered in the study, and larger cohorts including severe cases with pre-infection samples were considered necessary. From day 15 to 85, contracting clones showed balanced CD4/CD8 phenotypes, whereas a second wave of clones that expanded from day 15 to 37 leaned towards CD4+. Some responding clones were detected in pre-infection memory, which suggested that pre-existing cross-reactive memory T cells had joined the SARS-CoV-2 response. Contracting CD4+ clones appeared mostly in the CM and EM memory subsets, whereas CD8+ clones were enriched in EMRA.

The germline V gene encodes CDR1 SQVTM and CDR2 ANQGSEA. The CDR3 spans 15 residues, from the cysteine through the phenylalanine. CDR3 DNA only is kept here, 45 bases in frame from base 1. The germline ends are 15 bases apart after V is trimmed by 0 bases and J by 3 bases. This clonotype was observed a handful of times. What this receptor recognizes is not known. No base-level quality is on record; no much larger clone is a single base apart. The reads were generated on an Illumina NovaSeq 6000. TCRalpha and TCRbeta cDNA libraries were constructed by 5'RACE with constant-segment primers, with sample barcodes and unique molecular identifiers being introduced. Trizol reagent was used to extract RNA from every sample. Libraries were amplified in two PCR steps, with a second sample barcode and Illumina TruSeq adapters added in the second step. The libraries were sequenced on an Illumina NovaSeq using 2 x 150 bp paired-end reads. Regarding the original processing steps: The reads were demultiplexed and collapsed into UMI-guided consensus sequences using migec v1.2.7. With mixcr v2.1.11, UMI consensuses were aligned to TRA and TRB V and J templates and assembled into clonotypes. A clonotype was counted as expanded or contracted only if both edgeR and NoisET called the change significant, with noise models trained on biological replicates. For edgeR calls, the thresholds were a false discovery rate-adjusted p below 0.01 and a log2 fold-change of 1. As an exploratory analysis of dynamics, PCA with hierarchical clustering was applied to max-normalized trajectories of the 1000 most abundant clonotypes. Each responding clone was given a CD4 or CD8 phenotype based on the CD4+ and CD8+ repertoires, which had been sequenced separately. The public reads were run again by TCRdb, first through fastp at Q25 and then through MiXCR, and only productive beta chains were kept. Rows merge per CDR3 protein into single entries with the most common DNA and genes. The V and J calls come from TCRdb's annotation, not from the publication. This sample has about 320,000 distinct CDR3 sequences in its table, and around 15% of those were observed once. Around 20% of the sample rests with the top ten.

Ficoll-Paque density gradient centrifugation was used to isolate PBMCs. The chain couples TRBV29-1 to TRBJ2-7, with the identity of the D gene unclear. The receptor was derived from a young man who had mild COVID-19 (a few samples of this study predate the infection). The sample titles of this study are shuffled in the database, so cell type and time point are left out; the donor was told from shared clones. Input material: PBMCs or a T cell subset sorted from them (not recorded which). The DNA reads as follows: TGCAGCGTTGAAGATCCCTGGGGTTCCCACTACGAGCAGTACTTC. It specifies CSVEDPWGSHYEQYF.